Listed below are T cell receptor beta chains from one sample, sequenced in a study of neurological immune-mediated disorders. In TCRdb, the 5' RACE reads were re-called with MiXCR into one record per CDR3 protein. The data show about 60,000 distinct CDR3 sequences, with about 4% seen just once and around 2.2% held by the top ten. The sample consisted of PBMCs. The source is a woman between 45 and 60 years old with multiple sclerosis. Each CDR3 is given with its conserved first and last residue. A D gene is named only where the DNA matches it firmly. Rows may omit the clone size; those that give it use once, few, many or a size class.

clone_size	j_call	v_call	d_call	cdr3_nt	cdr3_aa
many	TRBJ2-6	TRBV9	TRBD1	TGTGCCAGCAGCGTAGATCAGGGGGTGACCGTCCTGACTTTC	CASSVDQGVTVLTF
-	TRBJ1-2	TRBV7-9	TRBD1	TGTGCCAGCAGCTTGGGGGGACAGAGCTATGGCTACACCTTC	CASSLGGQSYGYTF
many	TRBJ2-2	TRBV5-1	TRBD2	TGCGCCAGCAGCTTGAGCGGGGGTAACACCGGGGAGCTGTTTTTT	CASSLSGGNTGELFF
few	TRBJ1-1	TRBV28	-	TGTGCCAGCAGTCCCCCCCGGGCCTTAATCTTT	CASSPPRALIF
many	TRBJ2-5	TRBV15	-	TGTGCCACCAGCAGAGATCCAGGGTACCAAGAGACCCAGTACTTC	CATSRDPGYQETQYF
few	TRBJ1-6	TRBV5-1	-	TGCGCCAGCAGCTTGGATGGGGCAGGCTCACCCCTCAACTTT	CASSLDGAGSPLNF
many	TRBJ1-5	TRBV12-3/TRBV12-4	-	TGTGCCAGCAGTTTATCCAGGTGGAGGGTCAATCAGCCCCAGCATTTT	CASSLSRWRVNQPQHF
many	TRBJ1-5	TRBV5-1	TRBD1	TGCGCCAGCAGCGAGGGCGCAGGGGGAAATCAGCCCCAGCATTTT	CASSEGAGGNQPQHF
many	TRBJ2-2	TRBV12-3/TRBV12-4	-	TGTGCCAGCAGTTTATTACGGACTACCGGGGAGCTGTTTTTT	CASSLLRTTGELFF
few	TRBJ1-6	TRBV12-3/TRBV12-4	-	TGTGCCAGCAGTTTAGTAAGGGGTCGCAATTCACCCCTCAACTTT	CASSLVRGRNSPLNF
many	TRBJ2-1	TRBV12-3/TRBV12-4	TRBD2	TGTGCCAGCAGTCTGACCAGCGGGAGGGGCCACAATGAGCAGTTCTTC	CASSLTSGRGHNEQFF
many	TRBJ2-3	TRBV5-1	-	TGCGCCAGCAGCTGGAGTATTACAGATACGCAGTATTTT	CASSWSITDTQYF
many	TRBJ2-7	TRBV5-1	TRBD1	TGCGCCAGCAGCCCCATAGGGGACAGGGGGCCCCACGAGCAGTACTTC	CASSPIGDRGPHEQYF
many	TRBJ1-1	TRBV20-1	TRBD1	TGCAGTGCCCCGGGACAGGGGAACACTGAAGCTTTCTTT	CSAPGQGNTEAFF
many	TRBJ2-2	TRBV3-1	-	TGTGCCAGCAGCCAAGATACCCGGGCTCCCGGGGAGCTGTTTTTT	CASSQDTRAPGELFF
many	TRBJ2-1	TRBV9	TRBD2	TGTGCCAGCAGCGACGAGGGACTAGCGGGAGTCGGGAATGAGCAGTTCTTC	CASSDEGLAGVGNEQFF
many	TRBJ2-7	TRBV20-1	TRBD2	TGCAGTACCCAACGGACCGGGACTAGCGGCTACGAGCAGTACTTC	CSTQRTGTSGYEQYF
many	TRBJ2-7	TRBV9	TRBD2	TGTGCCAGCAGCCCCCGAGATAGCGGGCCCTACGAGCAGTACTTC	CASSPRDSGPYEQYF
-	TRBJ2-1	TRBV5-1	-	TGCGCCAGCAGCCCGGGACGAGGGGCTGAGCAGTTCTTC	CASSPGRGAEQFF
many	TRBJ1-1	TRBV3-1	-	TGTGCCAGCAGCCGTGGGCCCGTCCGGTCTGAAGCTTTCTTT	CASSRGPVRSEAFF
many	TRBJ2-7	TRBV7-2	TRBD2	TGTGCCAGCAGCACGACTAGCGGGAGGGCCTACGAGCAGTACTTC	CASSTTSGRAYEQYF
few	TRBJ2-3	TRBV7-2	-	TGTGCCAGCAGCTTACGGACAGCTAGCACAGATACGCAGTATTTT	CASSLRTASTDTQYF
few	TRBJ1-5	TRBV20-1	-	TGCAGTGCTAGAGCAGGTCTCAATCAGCCCCAGCATTTT	CSARAGLNQPQHF
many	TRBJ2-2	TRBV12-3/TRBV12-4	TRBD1	TGTGCCAGCGATAAGAGGGGGCAGAGAGGGGAGCTGTTTTTT	CASDKRGQRGELFF
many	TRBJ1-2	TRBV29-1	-	TGCAGCGTTGAGGGTCTTTGGGGTACTGGCTACACCTTC	CSVEGLWGTGYTF
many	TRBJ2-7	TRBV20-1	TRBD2	TGCAGTGCTAGAGGCCAGACTAGCGGGAGCCCCTACGAGCAGTACTTC	CSARGQTSGSPYEQYF
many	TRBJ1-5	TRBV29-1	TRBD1	TGCAGCGCTGGACAGGGCAGCAATCAGCCCCAGCATTTT	CSAGQGSNQPQHF
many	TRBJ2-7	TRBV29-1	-	TGCAGCGTTGAAGGGGGACGGTCCTACGAGCAGTACTTC	CSVEGGRSYEQYF
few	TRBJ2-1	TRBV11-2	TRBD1	TGTGCCAGCAGCTTAACCCTGACAGGGGGCGGATATTACGATGAGCAGTTCTTC	CASSLTLTGGGYYDEQFF
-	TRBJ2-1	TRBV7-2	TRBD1	TGTGCCAGCAGCCGGACAGGGGATAATGAGCAGTTCTTC	CASSRTGDNEQFF
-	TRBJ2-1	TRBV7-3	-	TGTGCCAGCAGCTTATACCCGAGCTCCTACAATGAGCAGTTCTTC	CASSLYPSSYNEQFF
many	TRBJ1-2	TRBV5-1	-	TGCGCCAGCAGCCCCACAGGATACTATGGCTACACCTTC	CASSPTGYYGYTF
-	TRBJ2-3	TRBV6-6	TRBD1	TGTGCCAGCAGACCAGGGGGCAGTGCAGATACGCAGTATTTT	CASRPGGSADTQYF
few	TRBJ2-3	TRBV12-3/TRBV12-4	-	TGTGCCAGCAGCCCCGGGATTTTCGCGGACAGCACAGATACGCAGTATTTT	CASSPGIFADSTDTQYF
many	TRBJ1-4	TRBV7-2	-	TGTGCCAGCAGCTTACAGGGAGGGATCAGCGGAAAACTGTTTTTT	CASSLQGGISGKLFF
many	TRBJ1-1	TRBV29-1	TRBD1	TGCAGCGTTGTACCGGGACAGGGTTCTGGAGCTTTCTTT	CSVVPGQGSGAFF